Following are 31 T cell receptor beta chains from one sample sequenced in a study of T cell responses to AZD1222 COVID-19 vaccine. Assay: immunoSEQ multiplex PCR; the TCRdb copy retains only in-frame clones and omits some. The repertoire holds 90,000 to 150,000 clones, with just under 90% as singletons. Here the sequenced sample was peripheral blood, taken on day 0 of AZD1222 vaccination. The receptors here all came from an adult in good health.

This clone showed up just once. V gene TRBV5-4 combines with J gene TRBJ1-2; 7 nucleotides match TRBD1. The CDR3 is 14 amino acids. Germline V gives CDR1 SGHNT, CDR2 YYREEE (reference sequence). V trimming: 2 bases; J trimming: 5 bases; junction bases outside the gene matches: 6. The CDR3 spells CASSFFTGAYGYTF. DNA for the CDR3: TGTGCCAGCAGCTTCTTCACAGGGGCTTATGGCTACACCTTC.

The V gene is TRBV19, the J gene TRBJ1-5; weak D call: TRBD1 (5 bases). The germline V gene encodes CDR1 LNHDA and CDR2 SQIVND (reference sequence). The V end was cut by 5 bases, the J end by 3 bases, with 11 bases between. CDR3 size: 14 residues. CDR3 protein: CASSVGQVNQPQHF. CDR3 in DNA: TGTGCCAGTAGTGTAGGACAAGTCAATCAGCCCCAGCATTTT. Complete variable domain (other parts from reference TRBV19 and TRBJ1-5): DGGITQSPKYLFRKEGQNVTLSCEQNLNHDAMYWYRQDPGQGLRLIYYSQIVNDFQKGDIAEGYSVSREKKESFPLTVTSAQKNPTAFYLCASSVGQVNQPQHFGDGTRLSIL.

The V and J genes are TRBV25-1 and TRBJ1-5; 9 nucleotides align to TRBD1. The CDR3 loop spans 14 amino acids. Trimming removed 1 base from V and 7 bases from J; junction bases left unmatched: 2. Germline CDR1 reads MGHDK; CDR2 reads SYGVNS. The CDR3 nucleotides are TGTGCCAGCAGTGAATCACAGGGGGCACAGCCCCAGCATTTT. Translation gives CASSESQGAQPQHF.

The V gene is TRBV29-1, the J gene TRBJ2-7; D not resolved. Germline CDR1 and CDR2: SQVTM and ANQGSEA. This CDR3 comprises 14 residues. Trimming cost V 6 bases and J 3 bases, with 18 bases left between them. The CDR3 sequence is CSVGTYVIDYEQYF. The CDR3 bases are TGCAGCGTGGGAACATATGTGATAGACTACGAGCAGTACTTC.

The genes are TRBV4-1 and TRBJ2-1; D is perhaps TRBD1 (6 bases). In germline, CDR1 is MGHRA, CDR2 YSYEKL. This CDR3 contains 20 residues. Trimming removed 0 bases at V and 3 bases at J, with 24 bases between. The CDR3 spells CASSQDVGLALLGGYNEQFF. CDR3 in DNA: TGCGCCAGCAGCCAAGATGTGGGGCTAGCCTTGCTAGGGGGCTACAATGAGCAGTTCTTC.

The chain recombines TRBV10-3 with TRBJ1-2; a possible D gene is TRBD1 (6 bases). Germline V gene data show CDR1 as ENHRY and CDR2 as SYGVKD. The CDR3 sequence is 14 residues long. Trimming stripped 5 bases from V and 0 bases from J, with 10 bases between. CDR3 sequence: CAISTGTTNYGYTF. CDR3 sequence (DNA): TGTGCCATCAGTACCGGGACAACTAACTATGGCTACACCTTC.

The chain links TRBV16 to TRBJ2-7; 9 nucleotides agree with TRBD1. The CDR3 contains 15 residues. Trimming at V came to 0 bases and at J to 5 bases, leaving 5 bases not matched to a gene. Germline V CDR1 and CDR2: KGHSY, FQNENV. CDR3 protein: CASSQSLQGAHEQYF. The CDR3 DNA reads TGTGCCAGCAGCCAATCGTTACAGGGGGCCCACGAGCAGTACTTC.

In regard to this clone: The same CDR3 also results from other DNA sequences found in this sample. The V gene is TRBV7-9, the J gene TRBJ2-7, with 8 bases matching TRBD1. This CDR3 has 14 amino acids. Losses at the gene ends were 5 bases for V and 2 bases for J; bases not matched to a gene: 5. Per the germline V gene, CDR1 is SEHNR and CDR2 is FQNEAQ (reference sequence). CDR3 sequence reads: CASSPRQGTYEQYF. The CDR3 DNA sequence: TGTGCCAGCAGCCCACGACAGGGGACCTACGAGCAGTACTTC.

Only one count was recorded for this clone. The chain carries TRBV28 and TRBJ2-3; TRBD2 matches 12 bases. The CDR3 spans 12 residues. Germline CDR1 MDHEN, CDR2 SYDVKM. In DNA form, the CDR3 reads TGTGGGACTAGCGGGGACACAGATACGCAGTATTTT. It codes for CGTSGDTDTQYF.

The chain combines TRBV30 with TRBJ2-3; unclear D gene. The CDR3 consists of 11 residues. The V end lost 3 bases, the J end lost 7 bases, and 8 bases lay between the germline ends. From germline, CDR1 is GTSNPN and CDR2 SVGIG (reference sequence). The CDR3 is CAWSGTNTQYF. The CDR3 DNA follows: TGTGCCTGGAGCGGTACTAATACGCAGTATTTT.

The rearrangement uses TRBV27 and TRBJ1-2, with D perhaps TRBD1 (6 bases). Germline CDR1 and CDR2: MNHEY and SMNVEV (reference sequence). This CDR3 comprises 14 residues. The V end lost 6 bases, the J end lost 5 bases, and 16 bases lay between the germline ends. CDR3 nucleotide sequence: TGTGCCAGCAGAACTGTCGGACAGACATATGGCTACACCTTC. It encodes CASRTVGQTYGYTF.

The CDR3 is CASSSPRLRVGEQYF. The DNA for the CDR3 is TGTGCCAGCAGCTCCCCCCGACTCCGGGTGGGCGAGCAGTACTTC. The chain joins TRBV7-9 to TRBJ2-7; D is undetermined. Germline V gives CDR1 SEHNR, CDR2 FQNEAQ (reference sequence). With 4 bases removed from V and 6 bases from J, the gap between germline ends came to 19 bases. CDR3 length: 15 amino acids.

The chain combines TRBV11-2 with TRBJ2-7; 8 bases are shared with TRBD1. Germline loops: CDR1 SGHAT, CDR2 FQNNGV. This CDR3 has 13 residues. Trimming at V came to 5 bases and at J to 2 bases, leaving 2 bases not matched to a gene. The DNA for the CDR3 is TGTGCCAGCAGCCTGGACAGGGCCTACGAGCAGTACTTC. Amino acid sequence: CASSLDRAYEQYF.

The CDR3 is CAIRAGTGDNSPLHF. As DNA, the CDR3 is TGTGCCATCAGGGCCGGGACGGGGGATAATTCACCCCTCCACTTT. The chain couples TRBV10-3 to TRBJ1-6; the D gene is possibly TRBD1 (5 bases). The germline CDR1 and CDR2 sequences are ENHRY and SYGVKD. V lost 6 bases, J lost 5 bases, and 14 bases lay in between. The CDR3 is 15 amino acids.

The table lists this clone with a few counts. The rearrangement joins TRBV29-1 to TRBJ1-2; weak D call: TRBD1 (6 bases). Germline V lookup: CDR1 SQVTM, CDR2 ANQGSEA. The CDR3 is made up of 15 amino acids. V shed 2 bases and J shed 0 bases, with 13 bases lying between them. The CDR3 DNA reads as TGCAGCGTTGAAAAAAGGACAGCGACTAACTATGGCTACACCTTC. Translating gives CSVEKRTATNYGYTF.

V gene TRBV5-1 combines with J gene TRBJ1-1; D not certain. The germline V gene has CDR1 SGHRS and CDR2 YFSETQ. V lost 0 bases and J 5 bases, leaving 8 bases between the germline ends. The CDR3 runs to 13 residues. The CDR3 region has the DNA TGCGCCAGCAGCTTGGGTACCGGGACTGAAGCTTTCTTT. Translation gives CASSLGTGTEAFF.

V is TRBV10-3 and J is TRBJ1-1; 7 nucleotides match TRBD1. V trimming: 0 bases; J trimming: 11 bases; junction bases outside the gene matches: 9. CDR1 and CDR2 (germline): ENHRY, SYGVKD. CDR3 length: 14 residues. Written as DNA, the CDR3 is TGTGCCATCAGTGAGTCTCCCCTGACAGGGTGGGCTTTCTTT. This encodes CAISESPLTGWAFF.

This clone has a single count. The chain is built from TRBV29-1 and TRBJ2-1, with 8 bases identical to TRBD2. Germline CDR1 SQVTM, CDR2 ANQGSEA. Losses at the gene ends were 6 bases for V and 2 bases for J; bases not matched to a gene: 6. This CDR3 is built from 14 residues. CDR3 DNA: TGCAGCGTAAGAGCGGGAGCAGCCTACAATGAGCAGTTCTTC. Translating gives CSVRAGAAYNEQFF.

V is TRBV3-1 (or the pseudogene TRBV3-2) and J is TRBJ1-2; 7 bases map to TRBD1. The CDR3 totals 15 residues. The J segment lost 6 bases and the V segment lost 0 bases, leaving 7 bases of the junction unmatched. From germline, CDR1 is LGHDT and CDR2 YNNKEL (reference sequence). CDR3 bases: TGTGCCAGCAGCCAAGACCACAGGGGTAGGAATGGCTACACCTTC. This encodes CASSQDHRGRNGYTF.

The rearrangement uses TRBV12-3 or TRBV12-4 and TRBJ2-3; D is unresolved. Trimming cost V 5 bases and J 5 bases, with 5 bases left between them. This CDR3 has 11 residues. The CDR3 coding sequence is TGTGCCAGCAGTAACGGAGATACGCAGTATTTT. Protein sequence: CASSNGDTQYF.

The chain employs TRBV2 and TRBJ2-3; D ambiguous. The ends were cut back, 4 bases at V and 9 bases at J, with 14 bases in the middle. CDR1 and CDR2 (germline): SNHLY, FYNNEI. CDR3 size: 13 residues. In nucleotides, the CDR3 is TGTGCCAGCAGTGGAACAAGCGCGGACACGCAGTATTTT. Protein product: CASSGTSADTQYF. The variable domain in full, with the rest retrieved from reference TRBV2 and TRBJ2-3, is EPEVTQTPSHQVTQMGQEVILRCVPISNHLYFYWYRQILGQKVEFLVSFYNNEISEKSEIFDDQFSVERPDGSNFTLKIRSTKLEDSAMYFCASSGTSADTQYFGPGTRLTVL.

This clone was seen just once. The chain carries TRBV19 and TRBJ2-3, with no clear D. The ends were cut back, 3 bases at V and 4 bases at J, with 8 bases in the middle. Germline V gene data show CDR1 as LNHDA and CDR2 as SQIVND (reference sequence). CDR3 length: 13 residues. In DNA, the CDR3 is TGTGCCAGTAGTATTCAGGCGGCAGATACGCAGTATTTT. Translated: CASSIQAADTQYF.

This rearrangement joins TRBV9 to TRBJ2-5; TRBD2 might be the D (5 bases). CDR3 length equals 15 residues. The ends were cut back, 3 bases at V and 5 bases at J, with 17 bases in the middle. From germline, CDR1 is SGDLS and CDR2 YYNGEE. The CDR3 DNA reads TGTGCCAGCAGCGGACCACCGGGATCCGGGGAGACCCAGTACTTC. Protein sequence: CASSGPPGSGETQYF.

The chain couples TRBV19 to TRBJ2-7; D not certain. Per germline, CDR1 LNHDA and CDR2 SQIVND (reference sequence). V was cut by 1 base and J by 1 base, with 8 bases left in between. The length of the CDR3 is 14 residues. CDR3 in amino acids: CASSIGTRSYEQYF. In DNA, the CDR3 is TGTGCCAGTAGTATAGGGACCCGATCCTACGAGCAGTACTTC.

CDR3 DNA: TGTGCCAGCAGCCTAGGGTCTAGCGGGAGACCTATTTCCTACAATGAGCAGTTCTTC. This translates into CASSLGSSGRPISYNEQFF. This sequence joins TRBV7-9 and TRBJ2-1; 10 bases match TRBD2. The germline V gene has CDR1 SEHNR and CDR2 FQNEAQ (reference sequence). V was pared by 5 bases and J by 1 base, with 14 bases of the junction left unmatched. This CDR3 contains 19 residues.

The rearrangement uses TRBV5-5 and TRBJ1-6; 7 positions match TRBD1. Germline CDR1 and CDR2: SGHKS and YYEKEE (reference sequence). CDR3 length: 14 amino acids. With V trimmed by 4 bases and J by 9 bases, 7 bases remained unmatched. This CDR3 reads CASSSDRAGSPLHF. The CDR3 nucleotides are TGTGCCAGCAGCAGTGACAGGGCAGGTTCACCCCTCCACTTT.

The CDR3 region has the DNA TGTGCCAGCAGCGGGGACGCCTATAGCAATCAGCCCCAGCATTTT. It translates to CASSGDAYSNQPQHF. The V gene is TRBV6-5, the J gene TRBJ1-5, with D perhaps matching TRBD1 (5 bases). The CDR3 runs 15 residues. The germline CDR1 and CDR2 sequences are MNHEY and SVGAGI. V was trimmed by 6 bases and J by 0 bases, leaving 12 bases between them.

The CDR3 DNA sequence: TGTGCCAGCATTCGGGAGGGACCTGGGAATGAGCAGTTCTTC. Encoded protein: CASIREGPGNEQFF. This rearrangement joins TRBV6-5 to TRBJ2-1; 8 bases match TRBD2. Trimming cost V 7 bases and J 7 bases; bases outside gene matches: 9. The germline gives CDR1 MNHEY, CDR2 SVGAGI. This CDR3 comprises 14 residues.

The V call is TRBV7-6, the J call TRBJ2-7; 8 bases align to TRBD1. Germline CDR1 SGHVS, CDR2 FNYEAQ. With V trimmed by 3 bases and J by 4 bases, 2 bases remained unmatched. The CDR3 is made up of 13 amino acids. CDR3 in amino acids: CASSLTGEYEQYF. DNA for the CDR3: TGTGCCAGCAGCTTGACAGGGGAATACGAGCAGTACTTC. The variable domain in full, with the rest retrieved from reference TRBV7-6 and TRBJ2-7, is GAGVSQSPRYKVTKRGQDVALRCDPISGHVSLYWYRQALGQGPEFLTYFNYEAQQDKSGLPNDRFSAERPEGSISTLTIQRTEQRDSAMYRCASSLTGEYEQYFGPGTRLTVT.

This clone was counted a single time. The chain carries TRBV6-5 and TRBJ1-1, with D hard to call. Germline V gene lookup returns CDR1 MNHEY and CDR2 SVGAGI. The CDR3 loop spans 13 amino acids. V shed 3 bases and J shed 1 base, with 6 bases lying between them. This chain's CDR3 is CASSYRRNTEAFF. CDR3 bases: TGTGCCAGCAGTTATAGGAGGAACACTGAAGCTTTCTTT.

The chain employs TRBV7-2 and TRBJ2-1; D remains ambiguous. The germline CDR1 and CDR2 sequences are SGHTA and FQGNSA. Trimming cost V 4 bases and J 10 bases, with 17 bases left between them. The CDR3 loop spans 14 amino acids. The CDR3 nucleotides are TGTGCCAGCAGCTCGCTTGTGCTGAGCAACGAGCAGTTCTTC. Protein sequence: CASSSLVLSNEQFF.